This TCR beta chain was documented in a study of cytomegalovirus exposure and HLA in healthy donors. This CDR3 contains 14 residues. Deletions cut 2 bases from V and 0 bases from J, with 7 bases between. CDR1 SEHNR and CDR2 FQNEAQ come from the germline V gene (reference sequence). The PCR made use of 60 Vbeta and 13 Jbeta primers. TCRdb's table, derived via immunoSEQ multiplex PCR, lists solely in-frame clones and lacks some. This repertoire shows roughly 120,000 clones, less than 80% found once; its top ten account for around a tenth. The source is a woman in her forties or fifties in good health and CMV-seropositive. This chain joins TRBV7-9 and TRBJ1-1; D gene unclear. The sample taken for sequencing was PBMCs. In nucleotides, the CDR3 is TGTGCCAGCAGCTTATTCCTACTGAACACTGAAGCTTTCTTT. Translation: CASSLFLLNTEAFF. The full variable domain, rest sourced from reference TRBV7-9 and TRBJ1-1, is DTGVSQNPRHKITKRGQNVTFRCDPISEHNRLYWYRQTLGQGPEFLTYFQNEAQLEKSRLLSDRFSAERPKGSFSTLEIQRTEQGDSAMYLCASSLFLLNTEAFFGQGTRLTVV.